The clone carrying this TCR beta chain was seen a single time. Its cognate antigen is unknown. The data are from a study of T cell responses to AZD1222 COVID-19 vaccine. Findings and caveats of the study: Among the donors, most were white British and more were female, and clonal diversity was possibly underestimated. Among AZD1222 vaccinees, only five to seven were seropositive at baseline. Spike regions recognized by vaccine-associated CD4 TCRs spanned the protein, led by 160-218 and 743-854. The repertoires were collected only after the peak T cell response.

The CDR3 runs to 19 residues. Germline CDR1 is MNHEY and CDR2 is SMNVEV (reference sequence). V was shortened by 2 bases and J by 0 bases, with 22 bases between the two germline ends. Clones were read by immunoSEQ multiplex PCR, and TCRdb kept only the in-frame ones, dropping some. The sample includes about 130,000 clones, around 90% seen only once; the top ten take 6.3%. The sequenced sample was peripheral blood, obtained on day 0 of AZD1222 vaccination. This TCR was sampled from an adult in good health. This chain links TRBV27 with TRBJ1-1; maybe TRBD1 (5 bases). CDR3 protein: CASSLLPGLVSFMNTEAFF. The CDR3 DNA reads as TGTGCCAGCAGTTTACTTCCGGGGCTCGTCTCGTTTATGAACACTGAAGCTTTCTTT.